One sample yielded the 32 T cell receptor beta chains listed below, sequenced in a study of blood T cell repertoires in COVID-19. Method: immunoSEQ multiplex PCR; TCRdb's copy keeps in-frame clones and lacks some. The profile shows hundreds of thousands of clones, about 90% of them singletons. The sequencing sample was made of peripheral blood. All receptors come from a woman between 18 and 30 years old who had recovered from COVID-19.

The chain has TRBV13 and TRBJ2-1, with D possibly TRBD1 on 6 matching bases. Germline V gene data show CDR1 as PRHDT and CDR2 as FYEKMQ (reference sequence). The length of the CDR3 is 15 residues. V was pared by 5 bases and J by 7 bases, with 18 bases between. The CDR3, as DNA: TGTGCCAGCAGCCCGCCGGGACATTCGGGGAATGAGCAGTTCTTC. It is translated as CASSPPGHSGNEQFF.

The CDR3 DNA reads TGCGCCAGCAGCTTGGTGCTAGCCCCTAGCACAGATACGCAGTATTTT. As protein: CASSLVLAPSTDTQYF. V usage is TRBV5-1 and J usage is TRBJ2-3, with D possibly matching TRBD2 (5 bases). V was pared by 0 bases and J by 0 bases, with 11 bases between. Germline CDR1 reads SGHRS; CDR2 reads YFSETQ. This CDR3 has 16 amino acids.

J is TRBJ2-1 and V is TRBV9, with TRBD1 matching over 10 bases. Trimming at V came to 4 bases and at J to 6 bases, leaving 10 bases not matched to a gene. The CDR3 consists of 16 residues. Germline lookup yields CDR1 SGDLS and CDR2 YYNGEE. The CDR3 DNA follows: TGTGCCAGCAGCACCCCCCGGGACAGGGGCGGCAATGAGCAGTTCTTC. Translating it yields CASSTPRDRGGNEQFF.

This sequence joins TRBV4-3 and TRBJ2-7; possibly TRBD2 for D (6 bases). V lost 0 bases and J lost 2, with 26 bases in between. The CDR3 runs to 20 residues. From germline, CDR1 is LGHNA and CDR2 YSLEER. CDR3 nucleotide sequence: TGCGCCAGCAGCCAAGATGGGTCGACCCATCTCGGGGGTCAGGCCTACGAGCAGTACGTC. Translating gives CASSQDGSTHLGGQAYEQYV.

The chain carries TRBV7-9 and TRBJ1-2, with 9 bases aligning to TRBD1. Germline trimming cut 11 bases from V and 3 bases from J; bases unmatched to any gene: 10. CDR3 length equals 14 residues. In germline, CDR1 is SEHNR, CDR2 FQNEAQ (reference sequence). The CDR3 protein is CAGKQGAGDYGYTF. In DNA form, the CDR3 reads TGTGCCGGCAAACAGGGGGCAGGAGACTATGGCTACACCTTC.

J is TRBJ2-7 and V is TRBV19, with D perhaps TRBD2 (6 bases). The V gene lost 9 bases and the J gene lost 5 bases, with 17 bases spanning the gap. Per germline, CDR1 LNHDA and CDR2 SQIVND (reference sequence). The CDR3 spans 13 residues. The CDR3 bases are TGTGCCAGCCTCGGGAGTATCTGGGACGAGCAGTACGTC. Amino acid sequence: CASLGSIWDEQYV.

V is TRBV5-1 and J is TRBJ2-3; 10 nucleotides match TRBD2. The germline V gene encodes CDR1 SGHRS and CDR2 YFSETQ. This CDR3 is 14 amino acids long. Unmatched junction bases numbered 2, after V lost 5 bases and J lost 2 bases. In DNA form, the CDR3 reads TGCGCCAGCAGGGGGACTAGCGTCACAGATACGCAGTATTTT. Residues: CASRGTSVTDTQYF.

This clone was observed many times. This rearrangement joins TRBV7-9 to TRBJ2-3, with D tentatively TRBD1 (6 bases). V lost 6 bases and J 4 bases, leaving 20 bases between the germline ends. The CDR3 is 16 amino acids. Germline V gene data show CDR1 as SEHNR and CDR2 as FQNEAQ (reference sequence). In nucleotides, the CDR3 is TGTGCCAGCAGTTCAATATCGGGCGCAGGGGCAGATACGCAGTATTTT. Its translation: CASSSISGAGADTQYF.

This chain uses TRBV5-6 with TRBJ1-4; D may be TRBD1 (5 bases). V shed 0 bases and J shed 5 bases, with 14 bases lying between them. Germline V lookup: CDR1 SGHDT, CDR2 YYEEEE. The CDR3 extends over 16 amino acids. The CDR3 coding sequence is TGTGCCAGCAGCTTGGAGTTCGGGGGGATAAATGAAAAACTGTTTTTT. Protein sequence: CASSLEFGGINEKLFF.

This chain links TRBV7-9 with TRBJ1-4, with 7 bases fitting TRBD1. The CDR3 has 13 amino acids. Trimming cost V 1 base and J 7 bases; bases outside gene matches: 0. Germline V CDR1 and CDR2: SEHNR, FQNEAQ (reference sequence). The CDR3 sequence is CASSLDRGEKLFF. The CDR3 region has the DNA TGTGCCAGCAGCTTAGACAGGGGTGAAAAACTGTTTTTT.

J is TRBJ1-2 and V is TRBV3-1 (or the pseudogene TRBV3-2); 8 nucleotides align to TRBD1. This CDR3 contains 16 residues. The V gene end was trimmed by 1 base and the J gene end by 4 bases; junction bases not matched to a gene: 8. In germline, CDR1 is LGHDT, CDR2 YNNKEL (reference sequence). The CDR3 DNA reads as TGTGCCAGCAGCCAAGTGATCCGGACAGGGAGCTATGGCTACACCTTC. This codes for CASSQVIRTGSYGYTF.

In DNA, the CDR3 is TGCGCCAGCAGCCGAGGACAGGGGGCATCTGGCTACACCTTC. Its translation: CASSRGQGASGYTF. V gene TRBV4-1 combines with J gene TRBJ1-2; 11 bases line up with TRBD1. V shed 4 bases and J 7 bases; nucleotides not matched to a gene: 5. This CDR3 has 14 residues. The germline V gene has CDR1 MGHRA and CDR2 YSYEKL.

This sequence joins TRBV5-4 and TRBJ2-5; perhaps TRBD2 as D (6 bases). V lost 3 bases and J 2 bases, leaving 17 bases between the germline ends. The CDR3 consists of 16 residues. CDR1 SGHNT and CDR2 YYREEE come from the germline V gene (reference sequence). The CDR3 bases are TGTGCCAGCAGCTCCCCGCCCGGGGGTCCACAAGAGACCCAGTACTTC. Translated: CASSSPPGGPQETQYF.

This rearrangement joins TRBV7-8 to TRBJ2-3, with 7 bases that match TRBD2. The CDR3 loop spans 15 amino acids. In germline, CDR1 is SGHVS, CDR2 FQNEAQ. The V gene end was trimmed by 2 bases and the J gene end by 4 bases; junction bases not matched to a gene: 6. CDR3 loop: CASSLSGIGADTQYF. Here the CDR3 DNA reads TGTGCCAGCAGCTTAAGCGGGATCGGTGCAGATACGCAGTATTTT.

The V call is TRBV10-1, the J call TRBJ2-1; maybe TRBD1 (5 bases). This CDR3 has 14 amino acids. Germline CDR1 WNHNN, CDR2 SYGVQD (reference sequence). The V end lost 2 bases, the J end lost 4 bases, and 9 bases lay between the germline ends. This CDR3 is CASSEPAGYNEQFF. The CDR3 coding sequence is TGCGCCAGCAGTGAGCCGGCAGGGTACAATGAGCAGTTCTTC.

This chain uses TRBV30 with TRBJ1-4; D is uncertain. CDR1 is GTSNPN, CDR2 SVGIG, per germline (reference sequence). Trimming shortened V by 5 bases and J by 7 bases, and 8 bases separated the two germline ends. CDR3 length: 11 residues. CDR3 nucleotide sequence: TGTGCCTGGCACCGGGGTGAAAAACTGTTTTTT. Translation gives CAWHRGEKLFF. Using reference TRBV30 and TRBJ1-4 for the parts outside the CDR3, the full variable domain is SQTIHQWPATLVQPVGSPLSLECTVEGTSNPNLYWYRQAAGRGLQLLFYSVGIGQISSEVPQNLSASRPQDRQFILSSKKLLLSDSGFYLCAWHRGEKLFFGSGTQLSVL.

In this sample, this clone turned up a few times. This chain uses TRBV29-1 with TRBJ1-1; 8 positions match TRBD1. The CDR3 loop spans 13 amino acids. The germline V gene has CDR1 SQVTM and CDR2 ANQGSEA. V lost 6 bases to trimming and J lost 0 bases; unmatched junction nucleotides: 3. In DNA form, the CDR3 reads TGCAGCGTCGGGACAGGTCTGAACACTGAAGCTTTCTTT. The encoded protein is CSVGTGLNTEAFF.

This clone occurred once. The chain links TRBV23-1 to TRBJ2-5; 10 bases are a match to TRBD2. TRBV23-1 is flagged as an ORF with uncertain function. This CDR3 is 17 amino acids long. The junction had 7 bases not matched to a gene; V was cut back by 2 bases and J by 1 base. The CDR3 nucleotides are TGCGCCAGCAGTCAAAAGCGAACTAGCGGGACCCAAGAGACCCAGTACTTC. Protein sequence: CASSQKRTSGTQETQYF.

The chain has TRBV7-9 and TRBJ2-1; D ambiguous. The CDR3 extends over 14 amino acids. CDR1 SEHNR and CDR2 FQNEAQ come from the germline V gene (reference sequence). V dropped 0 bases and J dropped 7 bases, with 10 bases sitting between them. As DNA, the CDR3 is TGTGCCAGCAGCTTAGCTATCCGGCGGAATGAGCAGTTCTTC. Protein product: CASSLAIRRNEQFF.

The rearrangement uses TRBV27 and TRBJ1-1; TRBD1 matches at 8 bases. Germline values: CDR1 MNHEY, CDR2 SMNVEV (reference sequence). Trimming cost V 1 base and J 1 base; bases outside gene matches: 11. This CDR3 comprises 18 residues. The CDR3 nucleotides read TGTGCCAGCAGTTTATTTCGTGACCTCGGGACAGGGAACACTGAAGCTTTCTTT. Translation gives CASSLFRDLGTGNTEAFF.

CDR3 DNA: TGTGCCACCGTCTTGGAGGAAAACAATGAGCAGTTCTTC. It encodes CATVLEENNEQFF. The gene calls are TRBV24-1 and TRBJ2-1; D is perhaps TRBD2 (5 bases). Germline assignment: CDR1 KGHDR and CDR2 SFDVKD. The V and J ends lost 9 bases and 5 bases respectively, with 13 bases between them. This CDR3 has 13 residues.

CDR3 nucleotides: TGTGCCATCATCTCCGGGACTAGCGGGTACAATGAGCAGTTCTTC. This translates into CAIISGTSGYNEQFF. V gene TRBV10-3 combines with J gene TRBJ2-1, with 12 bases matching TRBD2. Germline CDR1 and CDR2: ENHRY and SYGVKD. CDR3 length: 15 residues. Trimming removed 7 bases from V and 4 bases from J; junction bases left unmatched: 5.

This rearrangement joins TRBV9 to TRBJ2-1; 8 positions match TRBD2. V lost 4 bases, J lost 8 bases, and 8 bases stayed unmatched. The CDR3 has 14 amino acids. CDR1 SGDLS and CDR2 YYNGEE come from the germline V gene. The DNA for the CDR3 is TGTGCCAGCAGCATTAGCGGGGCGGGGGATGAGCAGTTCTTC. Encoded protein: CASSISGAGDEQFF.

This rearrangement joins TRBV10-3 to TRBJ2-1; 13 bases align to TRBD2. In germline, CDR1 is ENHRY, CDR2 SYGVKD. The CDR3 contains 14 residues. Trimming at V came to 6 bases and at J to 9 bases, leaving 5 bases not matched to a gene. CDR3 nucleotide sequence: TGTGCCATCAGGGCACTAGCGGGAGGGAGTGAGCAGTTCTTC. Its protein product is CAIRALAGGSEQFF.

The chain's CDR3 is CASSFVGGAGQNTEAFF. The CDR3, as DNA: TGTGCCAGCAGTTTCGTAGGGGGGGCTGGACAGAACACTGAAGCTTTCTTT. The rearrangement links TRBV27 to TRBJ1-1; D perhaps matches TRBD1 (6 bases). CDR3 size: 17 residues. V dropped 3 bases and J dropped 1 base, with 18 bases sitting between them. The germline V gene has CDR1 MNHEY and CDR2 SMNVEV (reference sequence).

The rearrangement uses TRBV30 and TRBJ2-2; perhaps TRBD1 as D (5 bases). This CDR3 contains 13 residues. V shed 5 bases and J shed 3 bases, with 10 bases lying between them. Germline CDR1 GTSNPN, CDR2 SVGIG (reference sequence). The CDR3 bases are TGTGCCTGGGGGGCAGGGTACACCGGGGAGCTGTTTTTT. Protein: CAWGAGYTGELFF.

This clone was detected once. CDR3 sequence: CASSQRDLGETQYF. The DNA of the CDR3 is TGTGCCAGCAGCCAACGGGATTTAGGGGAGACCCAGTACTTC. The chain employs TRBV5-4 and TRBJ2-5, with D perhaps TRBD2 (5 bases). Germline V lookup: CDR1 SGHNT, CDR2 YYREEE (reference sequence). The CDR3 spans 14 residues. The V end lost 4 bases, the J end lost 5 bases, and 15 bases lay between the germline ends. The complete variable domain, with remaining parts taken from reference TRBV5-4 and TRBJ2-5, reads ETGVTQSPTHLIKTRGQQVTLRCSSQSGHNTVSWYQQALGQGPQFIFQYYREEENGRGNFPPRFSGLQFPNYSSELNVNALELDDSALYLCASSQRDLGETQYFGPGTRLLVL.

The genes are TRBV5-1 and TRBJ2-1; TRBD2 aligns across 10 bases. Per germline, CDR1 SGHRS and CDR2 YFSETQ. V was clipped by 4 bases and J by 5 bases; unmatched bases: 6. The CDR3 spans 15 residues. The CDR3 loop reads CASSPPGLADNEQFF. As DNA, the CDR3 is TGCGCCAGCAGCCCCCCCGGACTAGCGGACAATGAGCAGTTCTTC.

The chain has TRBV18 and TRBJ2-6; 8 nucleotides agree with TRBD1. The CDR3 is 19 amino acids. The V segment lost 3 bases and the J segment 2 bases; nucleotides outside the gene matches: 12. CDR1 KGHSH and CDR2 LQKENI come from the germline V gene. The CDR3 coding sequence is TGTGCCAGCTCACCCCCGGAGTGGACAGGGAGGACTGGGGCCAACGTCCTGACTTTC. Its protein is CASSPPEWTGRTGANVLTF.

In this sample, this clone turned up once. The V gene is TRBV3-1 (or the pseudogene TRBV3-2), the J gene TRBJ2-5; 10 positions match TRBD1. Germline V gives CDR1 LGHDT, CDR2 YNNKEL (reference sequence). J lost 4 bases, V lost 2 bases, and 4 bases had no gene match. The length of the CDR3 is 15 residues. This chain's CDR3 is CASSQPTGGGETQYF. DNA of the CDR3: TGTGCCAGCAGCCAACCGACAGGGGGCGGAGAGACCCAGTACTTC.

The genes are TRBV21-1 and TRBJ2-1; the table gives TRBD2 as D, unverified against the DNA. TRBV21-1 is flagged as a pseudogene. The CDR3 loop spans 16 amino acids. The DNA of the CDR3 is TGTGCCAGCAGCAAAGGAGCGGGAGGGCCTTCAAATGAGCAGTTCTTC. The encoded protein is CASSKGAGGPSNEQFF.

The chain has TRBV6-6 and TRBJ2-7; 9 bases match TRBD1. The CDR3 spans 14 residues. The V and J ends lost 4 bases and 2 bases, in that order; junction bases with no gene match: 3. Per germline, CDR1 MNHNY and CDR2 SVGAGI (reference sequence). The DNA of the CDR3 is TGTGCCAGCAGTTTGGGGGACAGGGCCTACGAGCAGTACGTC. Residues: CASSLGDRAYEQYV.